What follows is one T cell receptor (beta chain) and its context. The data were taken from a study of OX40 agonist ivuxolimab in advanced cancers. The CDR3 is made up of 12 amino acids. Germline loops: CDR1 LNHDA, CDR2 SQIVND (reference sequence). V dropped 6 bases and J dropped 4 bases, with 9 bases sitting between them. Data came from immunoSEQ multiplex PCR; TCRdb stores just in-frame clones and leaves some out. The sample lists about 98,000 clones; around nine tenths were seen once. The sample consisted of CD4+ or CD8+ T cells sorted from blood, taken in a trial of the OX40 agonist ivuxolimab. The source of this sequence is an adult with an advanced solid tumor such as melanoma, head and neck, liver or kidney cancer. The chain combines TRBV19 with TRBJ1-1; D uncertain. The CDR3 nucleotides read TGTGCCAGTAGCCGGGTGGGCACTGAAGCTTTCTTT. Translating it yields CASSRVGTEAFF.